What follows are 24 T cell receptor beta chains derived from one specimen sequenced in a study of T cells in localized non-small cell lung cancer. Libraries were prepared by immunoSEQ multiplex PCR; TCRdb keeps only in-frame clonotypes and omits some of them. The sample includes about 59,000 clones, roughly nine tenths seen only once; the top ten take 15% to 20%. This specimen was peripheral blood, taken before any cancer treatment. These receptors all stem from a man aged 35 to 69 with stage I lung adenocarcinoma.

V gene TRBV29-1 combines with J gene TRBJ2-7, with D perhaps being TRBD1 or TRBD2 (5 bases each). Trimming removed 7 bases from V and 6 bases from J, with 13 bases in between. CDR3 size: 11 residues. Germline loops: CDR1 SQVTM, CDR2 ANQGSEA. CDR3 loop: CSGSLRGEQYF. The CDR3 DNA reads TGCAGCGGATCCCTGAGGGGCGAGCAGTACTTC.

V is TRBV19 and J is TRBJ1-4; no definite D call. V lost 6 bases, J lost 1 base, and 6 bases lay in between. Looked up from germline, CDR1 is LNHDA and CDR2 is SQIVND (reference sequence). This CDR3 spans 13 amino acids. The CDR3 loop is CASRTVTNEKLFF. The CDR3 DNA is TGTGCCAGTAGGACGGTAACTAATGAAAAACTGTTTTTT.

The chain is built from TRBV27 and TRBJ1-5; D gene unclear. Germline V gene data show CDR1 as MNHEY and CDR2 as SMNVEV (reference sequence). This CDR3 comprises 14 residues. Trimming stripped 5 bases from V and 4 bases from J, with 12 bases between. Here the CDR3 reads CASSHPGENQPQHF. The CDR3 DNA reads TGTGCCAGCAGTCACCCAGGAGAAAATCAGCCCCAGCATTTT.

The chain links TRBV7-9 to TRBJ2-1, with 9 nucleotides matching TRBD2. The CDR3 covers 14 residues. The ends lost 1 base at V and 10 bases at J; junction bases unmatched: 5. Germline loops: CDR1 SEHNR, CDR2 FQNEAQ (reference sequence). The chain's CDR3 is CASSLVTSGPEQFF. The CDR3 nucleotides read TGTGCCAGCAGCTTAGTGACTAGCGGTCCCGAGCAGTTCTTC.

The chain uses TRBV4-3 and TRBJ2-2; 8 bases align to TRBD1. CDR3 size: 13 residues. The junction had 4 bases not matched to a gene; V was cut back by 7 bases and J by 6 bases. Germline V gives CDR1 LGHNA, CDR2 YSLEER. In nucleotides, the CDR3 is TGCGCCAGCATCGACAGGGGACCCGGGGAGCTGTTTTTT. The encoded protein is CASIDRGPGELFF.

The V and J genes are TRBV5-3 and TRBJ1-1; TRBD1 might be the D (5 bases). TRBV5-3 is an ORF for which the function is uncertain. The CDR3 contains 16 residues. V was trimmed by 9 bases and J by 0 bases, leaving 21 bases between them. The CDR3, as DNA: TGTGCCACTTTCGAAATAGGACACCTCATGAACACTGAAGCTTTCTTT. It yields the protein CATFEIGHLMNTEAFF.

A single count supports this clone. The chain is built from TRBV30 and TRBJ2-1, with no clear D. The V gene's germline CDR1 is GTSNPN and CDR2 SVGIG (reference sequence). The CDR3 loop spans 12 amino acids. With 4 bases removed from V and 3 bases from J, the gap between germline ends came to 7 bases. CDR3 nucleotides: TGTGCCTGGACTACCATCTACAATGAGCAGTTCTTC. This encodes CAWTTIYNEQFF. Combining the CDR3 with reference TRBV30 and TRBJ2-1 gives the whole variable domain SQTIHQWPATLVQPVGSPLSLECTVEGTSNPNLYWYRQAAGRGLQLLFYSVGIGQISSEVPQNLSASRPQDRQFILSSKKLLLSDSGFYLCAWTTIYNEQFFGPGTRLTVL.

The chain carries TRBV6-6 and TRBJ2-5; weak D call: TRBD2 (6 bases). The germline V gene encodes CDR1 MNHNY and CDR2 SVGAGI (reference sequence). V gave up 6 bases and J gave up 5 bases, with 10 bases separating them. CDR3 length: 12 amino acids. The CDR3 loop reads CASSPRGETQYF. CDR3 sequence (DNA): TGTGCCAGCAGCCCCCGGGGGGAGACCCAGTACTTC.

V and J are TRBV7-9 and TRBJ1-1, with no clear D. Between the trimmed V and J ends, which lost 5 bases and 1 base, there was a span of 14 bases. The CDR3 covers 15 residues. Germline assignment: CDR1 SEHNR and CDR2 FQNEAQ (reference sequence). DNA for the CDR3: TGTGCCAGCAGCCTGCTCGCTGGTGGGAACACTGAAGCTTTCTTT. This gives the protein CASSLLAGGNTEAFF.

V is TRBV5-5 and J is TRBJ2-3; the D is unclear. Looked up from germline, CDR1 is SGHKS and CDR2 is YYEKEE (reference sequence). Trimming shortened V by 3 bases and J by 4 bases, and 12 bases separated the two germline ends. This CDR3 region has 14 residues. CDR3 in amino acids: CASSSGPDADTQYF. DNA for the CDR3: TGTGCCAGCAGCTCCGGCCCCGATGCAGATACGCAGTATTTT.

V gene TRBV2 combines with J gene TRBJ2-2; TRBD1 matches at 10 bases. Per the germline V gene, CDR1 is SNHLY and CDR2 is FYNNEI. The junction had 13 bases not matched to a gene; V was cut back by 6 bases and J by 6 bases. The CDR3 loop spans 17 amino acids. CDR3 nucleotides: TGTGCCAGCAGAGAGACAGGGGGCGCGAAGTGGCCCGGGGAGCTGTTTTTT. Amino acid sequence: CASRETGGAKWPGELFF.

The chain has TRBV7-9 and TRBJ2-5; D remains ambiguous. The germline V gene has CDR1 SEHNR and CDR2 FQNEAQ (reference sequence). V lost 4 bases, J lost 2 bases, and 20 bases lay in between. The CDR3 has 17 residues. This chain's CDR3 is CASSSTYLPGQQETQYF. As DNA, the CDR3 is TGTGCCAGCAGCTCCACCTACCTTCCTGGGCAGCAAGAGACCCAGTACTTC.

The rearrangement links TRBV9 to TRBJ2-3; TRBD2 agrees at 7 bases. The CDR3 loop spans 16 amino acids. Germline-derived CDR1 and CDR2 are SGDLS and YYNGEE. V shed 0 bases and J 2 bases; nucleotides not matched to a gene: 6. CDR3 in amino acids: CASSVGSSGDTDTQYF. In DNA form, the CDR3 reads TGTGCCAGCAGCGTAGGGTCCAGCGGGGACACAGATACGCAGTATTTT.

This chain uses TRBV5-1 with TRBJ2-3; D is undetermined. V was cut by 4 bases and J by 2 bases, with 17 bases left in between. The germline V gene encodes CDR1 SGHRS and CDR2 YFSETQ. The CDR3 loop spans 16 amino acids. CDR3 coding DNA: TGCGCCAGCAGCGTTTTTGAGGATTTGAACACAGATACGCAGTATTTT. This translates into CASSVFEDLNTDTQYF.

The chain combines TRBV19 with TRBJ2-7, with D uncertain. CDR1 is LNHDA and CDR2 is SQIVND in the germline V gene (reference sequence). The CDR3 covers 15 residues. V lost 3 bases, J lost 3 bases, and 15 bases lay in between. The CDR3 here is CASSITGSADYEQYF. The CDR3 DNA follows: TGTGCCAGTAGTATTACGGGTTCGGCAGACTACGAGCAGTACTTC.

CDR3 sequence: CAWSHRGNQPQHF. DNA for the CDR3: TGTGCCTGGAGTCACAGGGGCAATCAGCCCCAGCATTTT. V usage is TRBV30 and J usage is TRBJ1-5; D is possibly TRBD1 (6 bases). The germline V gene has CDR1 GTSNPN and CDR2 SVGIG (reference sequence). The CDR3 has 13 residues. Trimming cost V 2 bases and J 2 bases, with 7 bases left between them.

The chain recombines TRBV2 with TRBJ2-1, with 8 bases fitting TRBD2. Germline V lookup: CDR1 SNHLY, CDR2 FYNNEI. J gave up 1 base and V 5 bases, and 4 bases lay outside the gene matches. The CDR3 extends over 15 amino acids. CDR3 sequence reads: CASSQTSESYNEQFF. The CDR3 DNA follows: TGTGCCAGCAGTCAGACTAGCGAGTCCTACAATGAGCAGTTCTTC.

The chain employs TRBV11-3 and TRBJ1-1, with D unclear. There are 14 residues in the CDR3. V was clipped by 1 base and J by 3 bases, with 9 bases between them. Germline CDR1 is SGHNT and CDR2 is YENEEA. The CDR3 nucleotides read TGTGCCAGCAGCTTAGTGTGGCAGGACACTGAAGCTTTCTTT. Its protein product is CASSLVWQDTEAFF.

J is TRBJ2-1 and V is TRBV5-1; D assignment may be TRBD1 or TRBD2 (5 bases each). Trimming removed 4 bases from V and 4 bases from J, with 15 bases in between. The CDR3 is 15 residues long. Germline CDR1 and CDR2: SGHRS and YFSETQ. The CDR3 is CASSVGTPPYNEQFF. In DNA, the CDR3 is TGCGCCAGCAGCGTCGGGACGCCGCCTTACAATGAGCAGTTCTTC.

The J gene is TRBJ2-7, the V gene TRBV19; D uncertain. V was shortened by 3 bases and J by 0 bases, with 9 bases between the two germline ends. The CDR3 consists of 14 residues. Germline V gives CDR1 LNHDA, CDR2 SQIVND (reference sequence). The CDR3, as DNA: TGTGCCAGTAGTATTCTGGGGAACTCCTACGAGCAGTACTTC. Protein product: CASSILGNSYEQYF.

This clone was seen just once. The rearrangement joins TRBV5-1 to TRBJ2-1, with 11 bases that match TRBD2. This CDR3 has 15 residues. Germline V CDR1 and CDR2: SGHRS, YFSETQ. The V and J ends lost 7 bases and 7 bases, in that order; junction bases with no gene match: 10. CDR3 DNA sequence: TGCGCCAGCTTCTCCCGCCTAGCGGGAGGTAATGAGCAGTTCTTC. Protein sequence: CASFSRLAGGNEQFF.

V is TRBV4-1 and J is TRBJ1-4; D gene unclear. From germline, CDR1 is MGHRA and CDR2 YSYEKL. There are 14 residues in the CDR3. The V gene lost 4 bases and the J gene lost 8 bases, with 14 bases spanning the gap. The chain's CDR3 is CASSPIWGEEKLFF. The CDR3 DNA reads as TGCGCCAGCAGCCCTATTTGGGGAGAGGAAAAACTGTTTTTT.

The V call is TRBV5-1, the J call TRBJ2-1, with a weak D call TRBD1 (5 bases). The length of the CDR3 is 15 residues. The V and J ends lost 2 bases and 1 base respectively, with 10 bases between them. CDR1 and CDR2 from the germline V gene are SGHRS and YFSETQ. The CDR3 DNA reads TGCGCCAGCAGCTTCAGGGTTTGGTCCTACAATGAGCAGTTCTTC. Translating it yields CASSFRVWSYNEQFF.

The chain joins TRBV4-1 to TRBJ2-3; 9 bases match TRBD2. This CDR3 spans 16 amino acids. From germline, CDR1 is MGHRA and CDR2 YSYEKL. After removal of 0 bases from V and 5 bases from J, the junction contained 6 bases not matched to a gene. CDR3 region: CASSQEWLAGIDTQYF. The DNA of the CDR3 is TGCGCCAGCAGCCAAGAGTGGCTAGCGGGGATAGATACGCAGTATTTT.